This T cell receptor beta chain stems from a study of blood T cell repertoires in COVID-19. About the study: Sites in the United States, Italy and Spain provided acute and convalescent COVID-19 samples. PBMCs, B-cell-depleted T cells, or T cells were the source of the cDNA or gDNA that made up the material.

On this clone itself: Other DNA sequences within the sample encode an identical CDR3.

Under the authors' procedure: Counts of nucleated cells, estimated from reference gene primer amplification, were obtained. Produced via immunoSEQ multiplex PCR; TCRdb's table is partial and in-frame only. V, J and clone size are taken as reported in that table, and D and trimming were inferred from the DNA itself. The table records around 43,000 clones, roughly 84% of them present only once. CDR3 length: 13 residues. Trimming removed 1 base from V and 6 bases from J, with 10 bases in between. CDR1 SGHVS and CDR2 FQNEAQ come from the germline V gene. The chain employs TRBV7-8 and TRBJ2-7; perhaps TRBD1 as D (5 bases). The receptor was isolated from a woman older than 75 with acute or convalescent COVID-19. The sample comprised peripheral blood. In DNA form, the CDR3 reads TGTGCCAGCAGCTTAGAACAGGCCCGCGAGCAGTACTTC. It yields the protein CASSLEQAREQYF.